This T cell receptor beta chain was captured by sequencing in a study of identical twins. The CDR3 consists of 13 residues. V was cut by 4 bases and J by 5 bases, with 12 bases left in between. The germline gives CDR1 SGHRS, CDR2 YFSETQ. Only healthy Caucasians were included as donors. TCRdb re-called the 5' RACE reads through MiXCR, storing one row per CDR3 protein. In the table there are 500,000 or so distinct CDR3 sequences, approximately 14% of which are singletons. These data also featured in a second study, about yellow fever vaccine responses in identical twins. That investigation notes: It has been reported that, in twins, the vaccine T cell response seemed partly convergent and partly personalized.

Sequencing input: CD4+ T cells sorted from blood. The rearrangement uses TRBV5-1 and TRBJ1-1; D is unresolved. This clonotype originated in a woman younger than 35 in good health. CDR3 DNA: TGCGCCAGCAGCCCAGTCCCCGGGACTGAAGCTTTCTTT. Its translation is CASSPVPGTEAFF.